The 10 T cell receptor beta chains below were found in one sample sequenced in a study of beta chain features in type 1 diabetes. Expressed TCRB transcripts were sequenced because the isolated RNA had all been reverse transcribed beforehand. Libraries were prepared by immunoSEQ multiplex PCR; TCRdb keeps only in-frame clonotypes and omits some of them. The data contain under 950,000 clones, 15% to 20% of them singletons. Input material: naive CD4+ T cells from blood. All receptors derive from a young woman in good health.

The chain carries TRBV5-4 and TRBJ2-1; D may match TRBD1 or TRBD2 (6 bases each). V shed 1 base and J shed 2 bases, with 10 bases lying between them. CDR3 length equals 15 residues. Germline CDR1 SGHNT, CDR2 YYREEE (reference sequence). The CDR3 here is CASSLSRGPYNEQFF. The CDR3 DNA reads TGTGCCAGCAGCTTGTCCCGGGGGCCCTACAATGAGCAGTTCTTC.

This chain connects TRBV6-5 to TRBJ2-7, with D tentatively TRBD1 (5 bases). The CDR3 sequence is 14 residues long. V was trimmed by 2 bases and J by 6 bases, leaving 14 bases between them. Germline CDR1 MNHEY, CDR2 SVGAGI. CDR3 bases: TGTGCCAGCAGTTACATGGCAGGGAAAGGCGAGCAGTACTTC. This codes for CASSYMAGKGEQYF.

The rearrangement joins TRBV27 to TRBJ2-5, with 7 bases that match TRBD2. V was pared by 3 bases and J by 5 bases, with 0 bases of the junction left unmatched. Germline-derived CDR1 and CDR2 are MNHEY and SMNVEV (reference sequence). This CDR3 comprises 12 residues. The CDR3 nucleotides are TGTGCCAGCAGTTTGCGGGGGGAGACCCAGTACTTC. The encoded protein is CASSLRGETQYF.

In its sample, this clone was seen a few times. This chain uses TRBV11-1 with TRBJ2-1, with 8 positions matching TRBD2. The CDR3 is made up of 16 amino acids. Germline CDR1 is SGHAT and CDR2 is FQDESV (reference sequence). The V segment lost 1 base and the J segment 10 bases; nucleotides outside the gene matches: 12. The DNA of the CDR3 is TGTGCCAGCAGCTTAGTCGGGACTAGTGTGGTTTTAGAGCAGTTCTTC. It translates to CASSLVGTSVVLEQFF.

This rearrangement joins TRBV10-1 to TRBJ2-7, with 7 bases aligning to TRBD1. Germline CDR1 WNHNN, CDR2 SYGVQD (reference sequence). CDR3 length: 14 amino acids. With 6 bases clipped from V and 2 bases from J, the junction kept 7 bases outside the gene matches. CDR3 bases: TGCGCCAGCAGGGGACCGGGACAGACCTACGAGCAGTACTTC. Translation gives CASRGPGQTYEQYF.

The CDR3 sequence is CASSITLDRPVGEAFF. CDR3 sequence (DNA): TGTGCCAGCAGCATTACTTTGGACCGACCCGTTGGTGAAGCTTTCTTT. The chain joins TRBV11-2 to TRBJ1-1; D unclear. CDR3 length: 16 amino acids. CDR1 is SGHAT, CDR2 FQNNGV, per germline. Trimming shortened V by 5 bases and J by 7 bases, and 23 bases separated the two germline ends.

The CDR3 region is CASIRAGVGNEQFF. DNA of the CDR3: TGTGCCAGCATTCGGGCGGGAGTCGGCAATGAGCAGTTCTTC. This sequence joins TRBV6-6 and TRBJ2-1, with 7 bases aligning to TRBD2. Trimming removed 7 bases from V and 6 bases from J; junction bases left unmatched: 9. This CDR3 comprises 14 residues. Per germline, CDR1 MNHNY and CDR2 SVGAGI (reference sequence).

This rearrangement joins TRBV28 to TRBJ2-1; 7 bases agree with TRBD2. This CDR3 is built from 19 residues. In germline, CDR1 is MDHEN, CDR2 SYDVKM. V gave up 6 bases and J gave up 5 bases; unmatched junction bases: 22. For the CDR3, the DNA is TGTGCCAGCAGCTTTCCCGCATTAAGAATAGCGGGTCCCAACAATGAGCAGTTCTTC. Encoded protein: CASSFPALRIAGPNNEQFF.

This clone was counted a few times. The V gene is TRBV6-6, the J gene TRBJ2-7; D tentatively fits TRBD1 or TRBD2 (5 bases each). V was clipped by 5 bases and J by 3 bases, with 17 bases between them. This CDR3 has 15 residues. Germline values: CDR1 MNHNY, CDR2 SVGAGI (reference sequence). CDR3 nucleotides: TGTGCCAGCAGTCAGAGGGGTCAGCTCCTCTACGAGCAGTACTTC. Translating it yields CASSQRGQLLYEQYF.

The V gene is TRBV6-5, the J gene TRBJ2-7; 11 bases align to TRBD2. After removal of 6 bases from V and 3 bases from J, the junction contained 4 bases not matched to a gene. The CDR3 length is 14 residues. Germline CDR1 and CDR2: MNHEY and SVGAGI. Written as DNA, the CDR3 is TGTGCCAGCAGCCGGACTAGCGGGTTCTACGAGCAGTACTTC. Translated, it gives CASSRTSGFYEQYF.